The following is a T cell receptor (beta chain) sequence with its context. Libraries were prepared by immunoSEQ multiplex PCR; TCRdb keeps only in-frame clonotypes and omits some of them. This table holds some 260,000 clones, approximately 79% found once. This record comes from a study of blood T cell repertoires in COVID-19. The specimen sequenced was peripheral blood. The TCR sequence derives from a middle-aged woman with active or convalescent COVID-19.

The CDR3 loop is CASSLNTGELFF. For the CDR3, the DNA is TGTGCCAGCAGTCTAAACACCGGGGAGCTGTTTTTT. The genes are TRBV7-3 and TRBJ2-2; D not resolved. Trimming took off 6 bases at V and 2 bases at J, with 4 bases between the two ends. Looked up from germline, CDR1 is SGHTA and CDR2 is FQGTGA. This CDR3 comprises 12 residues. The full variable domain, its missing parts supplied by reference TRBV7-3 and TRBJ2-2, is GAGVSQTPSNKVTEKGKYVELRCDPISGHTALYWYRQSLGQGPEFLIYFQGTGAADDSGLPNDRFFAVRPEGSVSTLKIQRTERGDSAVYLCASSLNTGELFFGEGSRLTVL.